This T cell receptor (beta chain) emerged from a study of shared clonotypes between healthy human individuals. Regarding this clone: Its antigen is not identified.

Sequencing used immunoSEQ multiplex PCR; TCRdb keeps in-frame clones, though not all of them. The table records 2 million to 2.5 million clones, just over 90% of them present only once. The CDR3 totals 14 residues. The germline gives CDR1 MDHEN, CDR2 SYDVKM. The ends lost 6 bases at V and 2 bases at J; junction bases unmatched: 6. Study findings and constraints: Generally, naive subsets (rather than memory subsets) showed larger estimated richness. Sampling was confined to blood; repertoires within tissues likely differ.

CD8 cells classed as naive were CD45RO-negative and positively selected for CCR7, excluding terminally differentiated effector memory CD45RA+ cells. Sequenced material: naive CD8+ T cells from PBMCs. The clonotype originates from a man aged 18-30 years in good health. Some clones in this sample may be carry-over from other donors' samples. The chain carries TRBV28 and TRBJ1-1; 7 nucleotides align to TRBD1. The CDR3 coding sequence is TGTGCCAGCAGGCCGGGACAGAAAAACACTGAAGCTTTCTTT. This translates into CASRPGQKNTEAFF. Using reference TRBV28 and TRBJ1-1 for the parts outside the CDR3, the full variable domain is DVKVTQSSRYLVKRTGEKVFLECVQDMDHENMFWYRQDPGLGLRLIYFSYDVKMKEKGDIPEGYSVSREKKERFSLILESASTNQTSMYLCASRPGQKNTEAFFGQGTRLTVV.